Included here is one T cell receptor beta chain sequence, with context. Antigen specificity is unknown. What was sequenced were expressed TCRB transcripts, since all of the isolated RNA had been reverse transcribed. Measured with immunoSEQ multiplex PCR; TCRdb has only the in-frame clones, and not every one. This table has roughly 370,000 clones, around 13% appearing once. These data are taken from a study of beta chain features in type 1 diabetes. Study results and limitations: Among patients, naive, central memory and Treg TCRB repertoires appeared more similar than among healthy donors.

The V gene end was trimmed by 7 bases and the J gene end by 6 bases; junction bases not matched to a gene: 11. From germline, CDR1 is SGDLS and CDR2 YYNGEE. This CDR3 is 15 amino acids long. This TCR was recovered from a man aged 25 to 45 in good health. The sample taken for sequencing was naive CD4+ T cells from blood. This sequence joins TRBV9 and TRBJ2-1; 9 bases align to TRBD2. This CDR3 is CASGVSGGRANEQFF. The CDR3 bases are TGTGCCAGCGGAGTTTCGGGCGGGAGGGCCAATGAGCAGTTCTTC.